The next 30 T cell receptor beta chains were all read from a single sample in a study of cytomegalovirus exposure and HLA in healthy donors. PCR involved 60 Vbeta and 13 Jbeta primers. Sequenced by immunoSEQ multiplex PCR; TCRdb stores in-frame clones only, minus some. The repertoire holds about 120,000 clones, with around three quarters as singletons. The source material was PBMCs. The receptors stem from a woman younger than 45 in good health and CMV-seropositive.

This clone was found a few times. A junction boundary mismatches the germline segment, possibly from a read error. This chain joins TRBV7-9 and TRBJ2-2, with D uncertain. This CDR3 is 14 amino acids long. CDR1 is SEHNR and CDR2 is FQNEAQ in the germline V gene (reference sequence). CDR3 coding DNA: TGTTCCAGCAGCCCCGGGTCCTTTACCGGGGAGCTGTTTTTT. Amino acids: CSSSPGSFTGELFF.

The chain recombines TRBV5-1 with TRBJ1-2; 10 nucleotides align to TRBD1. The CDR3 is 14 amino acids. Trimming took 1 base from V and 8 from J; bases not matched to a gene: 5. CDR1 is SGHRS and CDR2 is YFSETQ in the germline V gene. The CDR3 loop reads CASSLRQGAGGYTF. CDR3 sequence (DNA): TGCGCCAGCAGCTTGCGACAGGGGGCAGGCGGCTACACCTTC. Full variable domain (rest looked up from reference TRBV5-1 and TRBJ1-2): KAGVTQTPRYLIKTRGQQVTLSCSPISGHRSVSWYQQTPGQGLQFLFEYFSETQRNKGNFPGRFSGRQFSNSRSEMNVSTLELGDSALYLCASSLRQGAGGYTFGSGTRLTVV.

The chain employs TRBV19 and TRBJ2-3, with D possibly matching TRBD2 (5 bases). The CDR3 contains 14 residues. Germline V gene sequence: CDR1 LNHDA, CDR2 SQIVND (reference sequence). Deletions cut 6 bases from V and 5 bases from J, with 15 bases between. The CDR3 here is CASRGRHSGDTQYF. In nucleotides, the CDR3 is TGTGCCAGTAGAGGGAGACACTCGGGAGATACGCAGTATTTT.

The chain carries TRBV27 and TRBJ2-5, with 9 positions matching TRBD1. J was trimmed by 1 base and V by 5 bases; bases with no gene match: 14. The germline V gene encodes CDR1 MNHEY and CDR2 SMNVEV (reference sequence). This CDR3 region has 18 residues. The CDR3 loop reads CASSPRAGTGPVQETQYF. As DNA, the CDR3 is TGTGCCAGCAGTCCCCGAGCCGGGACAGGGCCTGTCCAAGAGACCCAGTACTTC.

Only a few counts were recorded for this clone. The chain recombines TRBV5-1 with TRBJ2-3; possible D gene TRBD2, 5 bases. Germline loops: CDR1 SGHRS, CDR2 YFSETQ. V shed 3 bases and J shed 8 bases, with 25 bases lying between them. This CDR3 spans 17 amino acids. The CDR3 is CASSSQPSPKSGGTQYF. The CDR3 DNA sequence: TGCGCCAGCAGCTCGCAACCTAGCCCAAAATCTGGCGGTACGCAGTATTTT.

This chain uses TRBV6-1 with TRBJ1-2; D may be TRBD1 (6 bases). Trimming removed 5 bases from V and 4 bases from J, with 14 bases in between. The CDR3 runs 14 residues. Germline loops: CDR1 MNHNS, CDR2 SASEGT. The chain's CDR3 is CASSPQGGTYGYTF. The CDR3 DNA reads TGTGCCAGCAGTCCACAAGGGGGAACCTATGGCTACACCTTC.

V gene TRBV7-9 combines with J gene TRBJ2-3, with TRBD1 identical over 7 bases. V was pared by 5 bases and J by 2 bases, with 7 bases of the junction left unmatched. The CDR3 contains 15 residues. Germline V gives CDR1 SEHNR, CDR2 FQNEAQ (reference sequence). The CDR3 protein is CASSDWDSHTDTQYF. The CDR3 DNA is TGTGCCAGCAGCGATTGGGACAGCCACACAGATACGCAGTATTTT.

The chain links TRBV4-3 to TRBJ1-4; D not resolved. V dropped 0 bases and J dropped 8 bases, with 10 bases sitting between them. CDR1 is LGHNA, CDR2 YSLEER, per germline. The CDR3 is 14 residues long. The CDR3 loop is CASSQDPRSEKLFF. The CDR3, as DNA: TGCGCCAGCAGCCAAGATCCCCGGTCGGAAAAACTGTTTTTT.

This chain joins TRBV5-4 and TRBJ2-2; 7 nucleotides align to TRBD1. With V trimmed by 3 bases and J by 2 bases, 10 bases remained unmatched. This CDR3 comprises 17 residues. Germline V gene data show CDR1 as SGHNT and CDR2 as YYREEE (reference sequence). DNA of the CDR3: TGTGCCAGCAGCTCGCCTCGGGACAGTCTTAACACCGGGGAGCTGTTTTTT. Its protein is CASSSPRDSLNTGELFF.

The V gene is TRBV6-1, the J gene TRBJ2-1; 8 bases are shared with TRBD2. This CDR3 has 16 amino acids. J lost 7 bases, V lost 1 base, and 9 bases had no gene match. The germline gives CDR1 MNHNS, CDR2 SASEGT. CDR3 in DNA: TGTGCCAGCAGTGAAGAAAGACGGGGGGGCGGAAATGAGCAGTTCTTC. It yields the protein CASSEERRGGGNEQFF.

The V and J genes are TRBV7-9 and TRBJ1-1; no clear D gene. The CDR3 runs to 12 residues. Trimming shortened V by 5 bases and J by 11 bases, and 15 bases separated the two germline ends. Germline V lookup: CDR1 SEHNR, CDR2 FQNEAQ (reference sequence). DNA of the CDR3: TGTGCCAGCAGCCACGCATCTACAGAGGCTTTCTTT. Its protein product is CASSHASTEAFF.

This clone was detected only a few times. The chain has TRBV7-2 and TRBJ2-5, with 7 nucleotides matching TRBD2. CDR1 is SGHTA, CDR2 FQGNSA, per germline. With 1 base clipped from V and 5 bases from J, the junction kept 1 base outside the gene matches. The CDR3 length is 13 residues. The CDR3 bases are TGTGCCAGCAGCTTAGTGCGGGGGGAGACCCAGTACTTC. Amino acids: CASSLVRGETQYF. The whole variable domain, remainder taken from reference TRBV7-2 and TRBJ2-5, is GAGVSQSPSNKVTEKGKDVELRCDPISGHTALYWYRQSLGQGLEFLIYFQGNSAPDKSGLPSDRFSAERTGGSVSTLTIQRTQQEDSAVYLCASSLVRGETQYFGPGTRLLVL.

The count of this clone is one. The rearrangement joins TRBV5-8 to TRBJ2-3; 7 bases are shared with TRBD2. Looked up from germline, CDR1 is SGHTS and CDR2 is YDEGEE. The CDR3 is 15 residues long. V lost 1 base to trimming and J lost 2 bases; unmatched junction nucleotides: 4. This chain's CDR3 is CASSLSGAYTDTQYF. The CDR3 bases are TGTGCCAGCAGCTTGAGCGGGGCTTACACAGATACGCAGTATTTT. The full variable domain, its missing parts supplied by reference TRBV5-8 and TRBJ2-3, is EAGVTQSPTHLIKTRGQQATLRCSPISGHTSVYWYQQALGLGLQFLLWYDEGEERNRGNFPPRFSGRQFPNYSSELNVNALELEDSALYLCASSLSGAYTDTQYFGPGTRLTVL.

The chain is built from TRBV7-9 and TRBJ1-1, with 7 bases lining up with TRBD1. With 1 base clipped from V and 8 bases from J, the junction kept 4 bases outside the gene matches. The CDR3 spans 13 residues. Germline V gene data show CDR1 as SEHNR and CDR2 as FQNEAQ (reference sequence). CDR3 region: CASSLGKQGEAFF. The CDR3 coding sequence is TGTGCCAGCAGCTTAGGCAAACAGGGGGAAGCTTTCTTT.

This clone was recorded once. The chain uses TRBV29-1 and TRBJ2-5, with unresolved D. This CDR3 comprises 14 residues. Germline V gene data show CDR1 as SQVTM and CDR2 as ANQGSEA. Between the trimmed V and J ends, which lost 3 bases and 2 bases, there was a span of 13 bases. The DNA for the CDR3 is TGCAGCGTTGAGCACAGCCTAAATCAAGAGACCCAGTACTTC. Translated: CSVEHSLNQETQYF.

This clone occurred once. The V gene is TRBV5-1, the J gene TRBJ2-3, with TRBD2 matching 15 bases. V lost 5 bases and J lost 8; bases outside the gene matches: 6. The CDR3 runs 15 residues. From germline, CDR1 is SGHRS and CDR2 YFSETQ. This CDR3 reads CASSSGTSGGFTQYF. The CDR3 DNA reads TGCGCCAGCAGTTCCGGGACTAGCGGGGGGTTTACGCAGTATTTT.

This clone was counted between two and nine times. The V and J genes are TRBV7-9 and TRBJ2-3, with TRBD1 matching 8 bases. The trim removed 3 bases at V and 0 bases at J, leaving 8 bases unmatched. The CDR3 sequence is 17 residues long. CDR1 and CDR2 (germline): SEHNR, FQNEAQ (reference sequence). Written as DNA, the CDR3 is TGTGCCAGCAGCTTGCCGACACAGGGGGATAGCACAGATACGCAGTATTTT. Protein sequence: CASSLPTQGDSTDTQYF.

This clone was observed a few times. The chain carries TRBV11-2 and TRBJ1-2, with 10 bases that match TRBD1. CDR1 is SGHAT and CDR2 is FQNNGV in the germline V gene. V was pared by 6 bases and J by 7 bases, with 8 bases of the junction left unmatched. CDR3 length: 14 residues. CDR3: CASRAGQGLGGYTF. In DNA, the CDR3 is TGTGCCAGCAGGGCGGGACAGGGGTTGGGTGGCTACACCTTC. Full variable domain (outside the CDR3, taken from reference TRBV11-2 and TRBJ1-2): EAGVAQSPRYKIIEKRQSVAFWCNPISGHATLYWYQQILGQGPKLLIQFQNNGVVDDSQLPKDRFSAERLKGVDSTLKIQPAKLEDSAVYLCASRAGQGLGGYTFGSGTRLTVV.

The CDR3 DNA reads as TGTGCCAGCAGTACCGACAGGGCGAACTATGGCTACACCTTC. Translation gives CASSTDRANYGYTF. This chain uses TRBV27 with TRBJ1-2; TRBD1 matches 7 bases. CDR3 size: 14 residues. Trimming removed 5 bases from V and 2 bases from J; junction bases left unmatched: 5. Germline V lookup: CDR1 MNHEY, CDR2 SMNVEV (reference sequence).

The CDR3 coding sequence is TGCGCCAGCAGCCAATTAGCCGGGACACCCTACAATGAGCAGTTCTTC. Protein product: CASSQLAGTPYNEQFF. The rearrangement joins TRBV4-1 to TRBJ2-1; weak D call: TRBD1 (6 bases). The ends were cut back, 2 bases at V and 2 bases at J, with 13 bases in the middle. The CDR3 sequence is 16 residues long. Looked up from germline, CDR1 is MGHRA and CDR2 is YSYEKL.

This chain connects TRBV2 to TRBJ1-2; 9 bases are a match to TRBD1. The germline V gene has CDR1 SNHLY and CDR2 FYNNEI. CDR3 size: 14 residues. Trimming removed 6 bases from V and 9 bases from J; junction bases left unmatched: 11. CDR3 protein: CASRPPGQGHSYTF. DNA for the CDR3: TGTGCCAGCAGGCCACCGGGACAGGGACACAGCTACACCTTC.

The chain is built from TRBV5-5 and TRBJ2-3; D ambiguous. The CDR3 has 11 residues. CDR1 SGHKS and CDR2 YYEKEE come from the germline V gene (reference sequence). Trimming shortened V by 7 bases and J by 2 bases, and 5 bases separated the two germline ends. CDR3 amino acids: CASYTTDTQYF. The CDR3 DNA reads as TGTGCCAGCTACACCACAGATACGCAGTATTTT.

The chain links TRBV5-4 to TRBJ1-2; 7 bases match TRBD1. Trimming took 6 bases from V and 0 from J; bases not matched to a gene: 8. Germline loops: CDR1 SGHNT, CDR2 YYREEE (reference sequence). The CDR3 contains 15 residues. DNA for the CDR3: TGTGCCAGCAAGCCTGGACAGGTAGCTAACTATGGCTACACCTTC. This sequence encodes CASKPGQVANYGYTF.

V and J are TRBV18 and TRBJ1-2; 8 nucleotides align to TRBD1. Germline lookup yields CDR1 KGHSH and CDR2 LQKENI. The CDR3 is 13 amino acids. J was trimmed by 7 bases and V by 5 bases; bases with no gene match: 6. The CDR3: CASSTMDRAGYTF. The CDR3 bases are TGTGCCAGCTCAACTATGGACAGGGCTGGCTACACCTTC.

The gene calls are TRBV7-2 and TRBJ2-7; 8 bases are shared with TRBD1. The CDR3 loop spans 15 amino acids. V was clipped by 5 bases and J by 7 bases; unmatched bases: 13. Germline CDR1 is SGHTA and CDR2 is FQGNSA. This CDR3 is CASSDTGGPYEEQYF. The CDR3 DNA reads as TGTGCCAGCAGCGACACAGGGGGACCCTACGAAGAGCAGTACTTC.

The V and J genes are TRBV5-1 and TRBJ2-1; TRBD1 agrees at 12 bases. The CDR3 spans 16 residues. V trimming: 4 bases; J trimming: 3 bases; junction bases outside the gene matches: 5. CDR1 and CDR2 (germline): SGHRS, YFSETQ. The CDR3 bases are TGCGCCAGCAGCATCGGGACAGGGGGCATCTACAATGAGCAGTTCTTC. It encodes CASSIGTGGIYNEQFF.

This chain connects TRBV20-1 to TRBJ2-5; a weak D match, TRBD1 (5 bases). The J call is doubtful: the DNA matches TRBJ2-7 better. CDR3 length equals 11 residues. CDR1 is DFQATT and CDR2 is SNEGSKA in the germline V gene (reference sequence). The CDR3 sequence is CSAGLRNEQYF. The DNA for the CDR3 is TGCAGTGCGGGGCTGAGGAACGAGCAGTACTTC.

The rearrangement links TRBV2 to TRBJ2-1, with D possibly TRBD2 on 7 matching bases. Germline V gives CDR1 SNHLY, CDR2 FYNNEI. V was shortened by 4 bases and J by 4 bases, with 20 bases between the two germline ends. This CDR3 is built from 17 residues. The CDR3: CASSVVGTGGWYNEQFF. In DNA, the CDR3 is TGTGCCAGCAGTGTGGTAGGGACGGGGGGCTGGTACAATGAGCAGTTCTTC.

Of note for this clone: One end of the junction fails to match germline, which may point to a read error. The chain carries TRBV7-9 and TRBJ1-1; D is undetermined. The germline gives CDR1 SEHNR, CDR2 FQNEAQ (reference sequence). There are 16 residues in the CDR3. The CDR3 nucleotides read TGTTCCAGCAGCTTAAATAAGGGAGGGTGGGACACTGAAGCTTTCTTT. Encoded protein: CSSSLNKGGWDTEAFF. Drawing the rest from reference TRBV7-9 and TRBJ1-1, the complete variable domain is DTGVSQNPRHKITKRGQNVTFRCDPISEHNRLYWYRQTLGQGPEFLTYFQNEAQLEKSRLLSDRFSAERPKGSFSTLEIQRTEQGDSAMYLCSSSLNKGGWDTEAFFGQGTRLTVV.

This chain uses TRBV6-5 with TRBJ1-1; 9 nucleotides match TRBD1. Germline CDR1 MNHEY, CDR2 SVGAGI. The CDR3 spans 15 residues. V gave up 6 bases and J gave up 0 bases; unmatched junction bases: 5. The CDR3 DNA follows: TGTGCCAGCAGCCGGACAGGGGCAATGAACACTGAAGCTTTCTTT. Encoded protein: CASSRTGAMNTEAFF.